This T cell receptor beta chain was sequenced in a study of blood T cell repertoires in COVID-19. Study overall: PBMCs, B-cell-depleted T cells, or T cells were the source of the cDNA or gDNA that made up the material.

Assay used: immunoSEQ multiplex PCR; TCRdb lists only in-frame clones, some missing. This table has hundreds of thousands of clones, around 83% appearing once. V was pared by 5 bases and J by 4 bases, with 14 bases between. This CDR3 has 14 residues. Germline-derived CDR1 and CDR2 are LNHDA and SQIVND (reference sequence). The chain links TRBV19 to TRBJ1-2, with D possibly being TRBD1 (6 bases). The origin of this receptor is an older woman with active or convalescent COVID-19. The source material was peripheral blood. The CDR3 DNA reads TGTGCCAGTAGTCCGGGGACAAGAGGCTATGGCTACACCTTC. It specifies CASSPGTRGYGYTF.